The source of this TCR beta chain is a study of T cell responses to AZD1222 COVID-19 vaccine. The data were produced by immunoSEQ multiplex PCR, yet TCRdb's version contains in-frame clones alone and is incomplete. The table lists tens of thousands of clones, 85% to 95% of them singletons. V was trimmed by 2 bases and J by 6 bases, leaving 11 bases between them. The germline V gene encodes CDR1 SGHVS and CDR2 FQNEAQ. CDR3 length: 13 residues. The source was peripheral blood, collected on day 0 of MenACWY control vaccination. This TCR was sampled from an adult in good health. The V gene is TRBV7-8, the J gene TRBJ2-7; D is perhaps TRBD1 (5 bases). DNA for the CDR3: TGTGCCAGCAGCTTAACAGGCCCCTCCGAGCAGTACTTC. Amino acid sequence: CASSLTGPSEQYF.